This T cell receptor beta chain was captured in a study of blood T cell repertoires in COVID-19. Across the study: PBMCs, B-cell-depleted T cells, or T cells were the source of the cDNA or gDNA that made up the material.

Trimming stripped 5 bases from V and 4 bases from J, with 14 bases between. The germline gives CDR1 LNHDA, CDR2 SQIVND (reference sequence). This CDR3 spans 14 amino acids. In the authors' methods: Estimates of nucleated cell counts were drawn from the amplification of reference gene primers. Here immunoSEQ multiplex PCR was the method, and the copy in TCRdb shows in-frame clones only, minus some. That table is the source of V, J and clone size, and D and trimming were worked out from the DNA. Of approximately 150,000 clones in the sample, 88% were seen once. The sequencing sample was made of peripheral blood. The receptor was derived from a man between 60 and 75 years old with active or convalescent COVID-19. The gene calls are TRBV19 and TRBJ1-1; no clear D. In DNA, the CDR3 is TGTGCCAGTAGTGGGCGGGTAGGTCGCACTGAAGCTTTCTTT. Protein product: CASSGRVGRTEAFF.